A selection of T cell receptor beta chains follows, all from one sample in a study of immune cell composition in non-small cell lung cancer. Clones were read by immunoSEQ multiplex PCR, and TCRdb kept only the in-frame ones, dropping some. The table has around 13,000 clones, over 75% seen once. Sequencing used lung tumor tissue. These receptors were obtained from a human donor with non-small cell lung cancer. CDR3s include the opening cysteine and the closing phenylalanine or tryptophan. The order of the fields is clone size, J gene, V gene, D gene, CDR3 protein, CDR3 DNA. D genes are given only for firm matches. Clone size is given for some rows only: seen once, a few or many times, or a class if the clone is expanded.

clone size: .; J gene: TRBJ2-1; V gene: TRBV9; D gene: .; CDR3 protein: CASSVELFGSGNEQFF; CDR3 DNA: TGTGCCAGCAGCGTAGAACTTTTTGGGAGTGGGAATGAGCAGTTCTTC
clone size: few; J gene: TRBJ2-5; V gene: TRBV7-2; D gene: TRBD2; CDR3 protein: CASSWGEGPETQYF; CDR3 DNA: TGTGCCAGCAGCTGGGGGGAGGGGCCGGAGACCCAGTACTTC
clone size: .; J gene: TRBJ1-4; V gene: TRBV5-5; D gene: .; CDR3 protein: CASSSPYYEKLFF; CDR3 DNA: TGTGCCAGCAGCTCCCCGTACTACGAAAAACTGTTTTTT
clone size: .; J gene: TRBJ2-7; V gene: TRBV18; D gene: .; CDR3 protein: CASQQQGDEQYF; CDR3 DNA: TGTGCCAGCCAACAACAGGGAGACGAGCAGTACTTC
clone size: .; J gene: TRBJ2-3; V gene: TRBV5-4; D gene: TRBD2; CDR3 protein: CASSRPLGREGYGTDTQYF; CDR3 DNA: TGTGCCAGCAGCCGACCTCTAGGGCGGGAGGGATATGGGACAGATACGCAGTATTTT
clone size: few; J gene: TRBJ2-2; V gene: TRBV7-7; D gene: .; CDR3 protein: CASSLGGTGELFF; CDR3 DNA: TGTGCTAGCAGCTTAGGGGGCACCGGGGAGCTGTTTTTT
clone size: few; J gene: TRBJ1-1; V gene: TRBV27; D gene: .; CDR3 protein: CASSLTLGGNTEAFF; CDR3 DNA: TGTGCCAGCAGCCTTACTCTAGGGGGGAACACTGAAGCTTTCTTT
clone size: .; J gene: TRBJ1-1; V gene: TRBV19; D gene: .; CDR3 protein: CASSIEGRDTEAFF; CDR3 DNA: TGTGCCAGTAGTATAGAGGGCAGGGACACTGAAGCTTTCTTT
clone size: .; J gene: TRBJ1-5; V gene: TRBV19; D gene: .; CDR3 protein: CASSKWGGRANNQPQHF; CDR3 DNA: TGTGCCAGTAGTAAGTGGGGAGGAAGAGCGAACAATCAGCCCCAGCATTTT
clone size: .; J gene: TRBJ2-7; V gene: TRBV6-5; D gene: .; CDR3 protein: CASSYEGYEQYF; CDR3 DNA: TGTGCCAGCAGTTACGAGGGCTACGAGCAGTACTTC
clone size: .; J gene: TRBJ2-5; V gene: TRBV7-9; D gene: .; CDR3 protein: CASSPKNRVSETQYF; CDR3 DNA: TGTGCCAGCAGCCCCAAGAACAGGGTCTCAGAGACCCAGTACTTC
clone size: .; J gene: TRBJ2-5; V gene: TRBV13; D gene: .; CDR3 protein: CASSQTGVETQYF; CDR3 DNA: TGTGCCAGCAGCCAAACGGGTGTGGAGACCCAGTACTTC
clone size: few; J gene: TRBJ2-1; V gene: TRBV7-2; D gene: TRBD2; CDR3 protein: CASSSSLAGGTDNEQFF; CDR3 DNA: TGTGCCAGCAGCTCCTCCTTAGCGGGAGGTACCGACAATGAGCAGTTCTTC
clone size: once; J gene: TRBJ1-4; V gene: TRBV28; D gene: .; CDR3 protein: CASSLAGINEKLFF; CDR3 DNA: TGTGCCAGCAGTCTAGCTGGGATTAATGAAAAACTGTTTTTT
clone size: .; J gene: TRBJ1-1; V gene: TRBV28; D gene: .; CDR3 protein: CASSLVRTEAFF; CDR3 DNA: TGTGCCAGCAGTCTAGTTCGCACTGAAGCTTTCTTT
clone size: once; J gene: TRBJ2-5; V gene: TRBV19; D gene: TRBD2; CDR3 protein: CASSFAGGRETQYF; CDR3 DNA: TGTGCCAGTAGTTTCGCGGGAGGACGAGAGACCCAGTACTTC
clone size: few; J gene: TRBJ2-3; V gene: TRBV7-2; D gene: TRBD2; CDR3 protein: CASSPGTSGSTDTQYF; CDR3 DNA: TGTGCCAGCAGCCCCGGGACTAGCGGGAGCACAGATACGCAGTATTTT
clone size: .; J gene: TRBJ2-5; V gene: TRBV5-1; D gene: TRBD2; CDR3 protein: CASSSGRQKETQYF; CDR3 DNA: TGCGCCAGCAGTAGCGGGAGGCAAAAAGAGACCCAGTACTTC
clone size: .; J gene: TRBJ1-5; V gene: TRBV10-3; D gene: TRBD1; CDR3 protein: CAISPGTGGDNQPQHF; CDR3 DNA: TGTGCCATCAGCCCCGGGACAGGGGGAGACAATCAGCCCCAGCATTTT
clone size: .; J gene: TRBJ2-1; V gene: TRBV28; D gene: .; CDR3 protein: CASSSRGGSSYNEQFF; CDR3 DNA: TGTGCCAGCAGTTCCCGCGGGGGCAGCTCCTACAATGAGCAGTTCTTC
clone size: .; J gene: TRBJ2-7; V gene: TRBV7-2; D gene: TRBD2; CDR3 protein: CASSLGGGTSGYEQYF; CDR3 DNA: TGTGCCAGCAGCTTAGGAGGCGGGACTAGCGGTTACGAGCAGTACTTC
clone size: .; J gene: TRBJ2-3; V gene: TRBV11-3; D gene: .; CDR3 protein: CASSLHPGSDTQYF; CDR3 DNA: TGTGCCAGCAGCCTACATCCGGGATCAGATACGCAGTATTTT
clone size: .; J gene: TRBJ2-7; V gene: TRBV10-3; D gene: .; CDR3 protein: CASLSSPGEQYF; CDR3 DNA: TGTGCCAGCTTGAGTAGTCCCGGGGAGCAGTACTTC
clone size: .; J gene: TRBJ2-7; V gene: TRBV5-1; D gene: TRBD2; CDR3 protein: CASSYRTSGLPYEQYF; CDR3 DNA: TGCGCCAGCAGCTACCGGACTAGCGGTCTCCCCTACGAGCAGTACTTC
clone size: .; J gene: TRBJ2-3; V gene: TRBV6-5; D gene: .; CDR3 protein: CASTLGSSDTQYF; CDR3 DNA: TGTGCCAGCACGTTGGGTAGCTCAGATACGCAGTATTTT
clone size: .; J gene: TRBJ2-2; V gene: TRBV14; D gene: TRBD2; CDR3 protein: CASSPVLAGAAGELFF; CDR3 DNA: TGTGCCAGCAGCCCGGTGTTAGCGGGAGCGGCGGGGGAGCTGTTTTTT
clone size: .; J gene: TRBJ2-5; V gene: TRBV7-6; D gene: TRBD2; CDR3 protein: CASSLGTSGQETQYF; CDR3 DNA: TGTGCCAGCAGCCTCGGGACTAGCGGACAAGAGACCCAGTACTTC
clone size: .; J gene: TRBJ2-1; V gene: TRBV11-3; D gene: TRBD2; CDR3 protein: CASSLGLAVYNEQFF; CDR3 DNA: TGTGCCAGCAGCTTAGGACTAGCGGTCTACAATGAGCAGTTCTTC
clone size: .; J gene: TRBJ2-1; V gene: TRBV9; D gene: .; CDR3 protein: CASSRSSGLINSYNEQFF; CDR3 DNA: TGTGCCAGCAGCCGTTCCAGCGGGCTGATTAACTCCTACAATGAGCAGTTCTTC
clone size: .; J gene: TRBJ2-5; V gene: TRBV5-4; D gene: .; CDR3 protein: CASSEGGSQETQYF; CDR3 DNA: TGTGCCAGCAGCGAGGGGGGCTCCCAAGAGACCCAGTACTTC
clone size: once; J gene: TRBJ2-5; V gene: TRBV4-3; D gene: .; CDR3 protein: CASSQDLAPSETQYF; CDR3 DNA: TGCGCCAGCAGCCAAGATTTAGCCCCGTCGGAGACCCAGTACTTC
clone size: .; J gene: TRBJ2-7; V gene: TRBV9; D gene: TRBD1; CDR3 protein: CASSDGTELGQYF; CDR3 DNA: TGTGCCAGCAGCGATGGGACAGAACTAGGGCAGTACTTC
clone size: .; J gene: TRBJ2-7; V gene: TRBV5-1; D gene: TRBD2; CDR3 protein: CASSESASGRGEQYF; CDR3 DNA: TGCGCCAGCAGCGAATCGGCTAGCGGGAGAGGGGAGCAGTACTTC
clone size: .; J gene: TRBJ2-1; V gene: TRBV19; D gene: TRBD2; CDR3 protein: CASTPGAIWTSGHTYNEQFF; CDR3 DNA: TGTGCCAGTACTCCAGGGGCGATTTGGACTAGCGGGCACACCTACAATGAGCAGTTCTTC
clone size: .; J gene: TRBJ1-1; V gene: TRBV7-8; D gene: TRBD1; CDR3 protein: CASSSRGQGTSEAFF; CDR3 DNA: TGTGCCAGCAGCTCACGGGGACAGGGGACGAGTGAAGCTTTCTTT
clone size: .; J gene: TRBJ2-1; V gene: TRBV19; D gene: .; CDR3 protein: CASSMGSMGQFF; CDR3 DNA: TGTGCCAGTAGTATGGGCTCCATGGGGCAGTTCTTC
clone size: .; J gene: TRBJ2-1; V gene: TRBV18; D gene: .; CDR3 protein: CASSRNLGNEQFF; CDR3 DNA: TGTGCCAGCTCCCGAAATTTAGGAAATGAGCAGTTCTTC
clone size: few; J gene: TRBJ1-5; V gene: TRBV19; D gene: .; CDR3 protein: CASSIATLAQPQHF; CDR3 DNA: TGTGCCAGTAGTATTGCGACCTTAGCCCAGCCCCAGCATTTT
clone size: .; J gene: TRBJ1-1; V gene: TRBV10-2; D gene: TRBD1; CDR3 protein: CASRTGGWYTEAFF; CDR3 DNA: TGCGCCAGCAGAACAGGGGGTTGGTACACTGAAGCTTTCTTT
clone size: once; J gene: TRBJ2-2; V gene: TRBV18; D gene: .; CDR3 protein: CASSPSPTGELFF; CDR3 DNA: TGTGCCAGCTCACCATCACCTACCGGGGAGCTGTTTTTT
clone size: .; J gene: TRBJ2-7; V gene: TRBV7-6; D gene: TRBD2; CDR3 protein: CASTSEAGGGYEQYF; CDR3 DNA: TGTGCCAGCACCTCCGAAGCGGGAGGGGGCTACGAGCAGTACTTC
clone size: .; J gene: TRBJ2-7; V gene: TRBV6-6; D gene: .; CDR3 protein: CASSYSRGSYEQYF; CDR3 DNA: TGTGCCAGCAGTTACTCCAGGGGTTCCTACGAGCAGTACTTC
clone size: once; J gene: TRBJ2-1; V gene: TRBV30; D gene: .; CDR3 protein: CALSRGYNEQFF; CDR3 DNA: TGTGCCTTATCGCGGGGATACAATGAGCAGTTCTTC